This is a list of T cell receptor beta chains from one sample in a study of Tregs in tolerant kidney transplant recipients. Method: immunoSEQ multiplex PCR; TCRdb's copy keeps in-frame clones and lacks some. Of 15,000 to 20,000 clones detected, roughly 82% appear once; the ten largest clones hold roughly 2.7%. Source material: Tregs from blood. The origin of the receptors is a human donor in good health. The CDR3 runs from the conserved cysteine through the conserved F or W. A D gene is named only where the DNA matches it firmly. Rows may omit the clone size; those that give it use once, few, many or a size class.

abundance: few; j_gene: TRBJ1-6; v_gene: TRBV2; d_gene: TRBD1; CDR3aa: CASSRDSSIRRSPLHF; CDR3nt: TGTGCCAGCAGTAGGGACAGCTCGATCCGACGTTCACCCCTCCACTTT
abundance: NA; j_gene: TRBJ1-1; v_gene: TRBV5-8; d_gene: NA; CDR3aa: CASSTPGRLASEAFF; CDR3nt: TGTGCCAGCAGTACCCCGGGACGCTTGGCTTCTGAAGCTTTCTTT
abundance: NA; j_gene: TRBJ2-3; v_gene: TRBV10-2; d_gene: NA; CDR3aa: CASRKDTDTQYF; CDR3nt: TGCGCCAGCAGGAAGGACACAGATACGCAGTATTTT
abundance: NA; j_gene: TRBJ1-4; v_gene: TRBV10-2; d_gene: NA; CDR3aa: CASSDPDRTNEKLFF; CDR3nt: TGCGCCAGCAGTGACCCGGACAGAACAAATGAAAAACTGTTTTTT
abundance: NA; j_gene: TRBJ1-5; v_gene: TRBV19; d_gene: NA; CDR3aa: CASSRYGGVNQPQHF; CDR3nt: TGTGCCAGTAGTCGTTATGGGGGCGTCAATCAGCCCCAGCATTTT
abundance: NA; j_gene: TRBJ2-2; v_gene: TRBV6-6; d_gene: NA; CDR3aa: CASSYNGPHELFF; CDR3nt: TGTGCCAGCAGTTACAACGGCCCTCATGAGCTGTTTTTT
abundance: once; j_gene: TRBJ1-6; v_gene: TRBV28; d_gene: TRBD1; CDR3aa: CASIPTGRNSPLHF; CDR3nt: TGTGCCAGTATCCCGACAGGGCGGAATTCACCCCTCCACTTT
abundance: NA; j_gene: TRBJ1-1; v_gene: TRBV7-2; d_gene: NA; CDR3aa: CATQRIRGRAEAFF; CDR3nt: TGTGCCACCCAGCGGATCAGGGGTAGGGCTGAAGCTTTCTTT
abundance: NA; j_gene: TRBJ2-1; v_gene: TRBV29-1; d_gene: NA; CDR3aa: CSVPRLDYNEQFF; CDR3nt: TGCAGCGTGCCAAGACTAGACTACAATGAGCAGTTCTTC
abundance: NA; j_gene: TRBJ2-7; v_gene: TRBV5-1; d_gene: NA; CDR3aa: CASSLVAGGNYEQYF; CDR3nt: TGCGCCAGCAGCTTGGTAGCAGGGGGGAACTACGAGCAGTACTTC
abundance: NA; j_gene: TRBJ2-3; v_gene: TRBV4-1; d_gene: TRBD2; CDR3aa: CASSQGRDYTDTQYF; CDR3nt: TGCGCCAGCAGCCAAGGAAGGGACTACACAGATACGCAGTATTTT
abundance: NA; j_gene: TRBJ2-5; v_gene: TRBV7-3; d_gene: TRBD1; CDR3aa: CASSRTGGRETQYF; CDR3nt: TGTGCCAGCAGCCGCACAGGGGGCAGAGAGACCCAGTACTTC
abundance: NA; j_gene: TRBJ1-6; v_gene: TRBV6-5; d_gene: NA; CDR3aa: CASSTRGGGNSPLHF; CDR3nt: TGTGCCAGCTCAACTCGGGGGGGAGGGAATTCACCCCTCCACTTT
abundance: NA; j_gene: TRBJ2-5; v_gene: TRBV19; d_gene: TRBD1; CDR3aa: CASSIGTGTQETQYF; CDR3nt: TGTGCCAGTAGTATCGGGACAGGGACTCAAGAGACCCAGTACTTC
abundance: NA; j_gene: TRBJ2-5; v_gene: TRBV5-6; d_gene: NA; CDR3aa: CASSLAGFQAGLQKTQYF; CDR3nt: TGTGCCAGCAGCTTGGCCGGTTTCCAAGCGGGCCTCCAGAAGACCCAGTACTTC
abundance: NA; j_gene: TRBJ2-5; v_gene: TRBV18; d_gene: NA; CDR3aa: CASSPVVGETQYF; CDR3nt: TGTGCCAGCTCACCGGTCGTGGGAGAGACCCAGTACTTC
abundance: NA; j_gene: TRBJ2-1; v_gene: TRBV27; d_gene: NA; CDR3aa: CASSFDDTSYNEQFF; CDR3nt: TGTGCCAGCAGTTTTGACGACACATCCTACAATGAGCAGTTCTTC
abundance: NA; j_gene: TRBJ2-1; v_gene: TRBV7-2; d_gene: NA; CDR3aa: CASISGVHEQFF; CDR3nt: TGTGCCAGCATCTCCGGGGTACATGAGCAGTTCTTC
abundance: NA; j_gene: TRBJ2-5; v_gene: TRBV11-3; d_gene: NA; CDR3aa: CASSPRLDQETQYF; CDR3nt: TGTGCCAGCAGCCCCAGACTGGACCAAGAGACCCAGTACTTC
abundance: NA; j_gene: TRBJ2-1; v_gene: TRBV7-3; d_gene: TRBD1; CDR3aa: CASSLRTGAYNEQFF; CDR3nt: TGTGCCAGCAGCTTAAGGACAGGGGCCTACAATGAGCAGTTCTTC
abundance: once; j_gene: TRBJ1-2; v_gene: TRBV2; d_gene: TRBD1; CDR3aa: CASSRDSANYGYTF; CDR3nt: TGTGCCAGCAGCAGGGACAGCGCTAACTATGGCTACACCTTC
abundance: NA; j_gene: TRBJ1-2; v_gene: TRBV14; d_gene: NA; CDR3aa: CASSPSQGYGYTF; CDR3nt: TGTGCCAGCAGCCCGTCCCAGGGGTATGGCTACACCTTC
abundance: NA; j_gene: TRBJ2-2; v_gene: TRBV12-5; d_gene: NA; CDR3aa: CASGPYGRELFF; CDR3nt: TGTGCTAGTGGTCCATACGGGAGGGAGCTGTTTTTT
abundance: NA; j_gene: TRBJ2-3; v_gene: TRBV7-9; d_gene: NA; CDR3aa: CASSLGTQTVRSTDTQYF; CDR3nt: TGTGCCAGCAGCTTAGGCACCCAGACAGTAAGAAGCACAGATACGCAGTATTTT
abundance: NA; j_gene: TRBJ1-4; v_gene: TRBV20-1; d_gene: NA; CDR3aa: CSARSPGRLFF; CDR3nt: TGCAGTGCTAGATCTCCGGGGCGACTGTTTTTT
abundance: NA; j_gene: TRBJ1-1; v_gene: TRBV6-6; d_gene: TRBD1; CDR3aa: CASSQNRGPRNTEAFF; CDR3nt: TGTGCCAGCAGTCAAAACAGGGGCCCCAGGAACACTGAAGCTTTCTTT
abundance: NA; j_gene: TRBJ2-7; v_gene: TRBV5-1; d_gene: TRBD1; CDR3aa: CASAGLPTGGLSSYEQYF; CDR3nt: TGCGCCAGCGCTGGACTTCCGACAGGGGGCTTAAGCTCCTACGAGCAGTACTTC
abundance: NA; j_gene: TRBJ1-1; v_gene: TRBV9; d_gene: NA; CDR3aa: CASTLTSAGSHAFF; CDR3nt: TGTGCCAGCACCCTGACCTCAGCGGGTAGTCATGCTTTCTTT
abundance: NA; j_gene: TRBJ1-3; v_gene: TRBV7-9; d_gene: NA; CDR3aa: CATRVGGSGNTIYF; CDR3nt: TGTGCCACCCGAGTGGGGGGCTCTGGAAACACCATATATTTT
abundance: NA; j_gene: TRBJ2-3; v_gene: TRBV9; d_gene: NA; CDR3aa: CASSVATDTQYF; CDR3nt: TGTGCCAGCAGCGTAGCTACAGATACGCAGTATTTT
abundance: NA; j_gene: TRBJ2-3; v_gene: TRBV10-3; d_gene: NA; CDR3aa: CAISFSRTDTQYF; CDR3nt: TGTGCCATCAGTTTCTCCCGCACAGATACGCAGTATTTT
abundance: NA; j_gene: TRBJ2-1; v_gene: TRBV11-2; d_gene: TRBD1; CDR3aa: CASTRDRDNEQFF; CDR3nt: TGTGCCAGCACACGGGACAGGGACAATGAGCAGTTCTTC
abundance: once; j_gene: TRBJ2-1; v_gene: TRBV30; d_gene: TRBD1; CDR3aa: CAWSVERQGKQFF; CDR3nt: TGTGCCTGGAGTGTCGAGAGACAGGGGAAGCAGTTCTTC
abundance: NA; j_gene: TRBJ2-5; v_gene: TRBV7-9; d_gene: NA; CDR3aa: CASSSTSKAETQYF; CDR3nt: TGTGCCAGCAGCTCGACTAGTAAGGCAGAGACCCAGTACTTC
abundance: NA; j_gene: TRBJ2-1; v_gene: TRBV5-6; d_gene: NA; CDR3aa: CASSLSYNEQFF; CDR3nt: TGTGCCAGCAGCTTGTCCTACAATGAGCAGTTCTTC
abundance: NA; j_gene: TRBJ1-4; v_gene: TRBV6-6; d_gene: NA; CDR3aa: CASRDPNEKLFF; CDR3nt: TGTGCCAGCAGGGACCCTAATGAAAAACTGTTTTTT
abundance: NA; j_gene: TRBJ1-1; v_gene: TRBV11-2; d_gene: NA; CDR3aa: CASSFSGGESEAFF; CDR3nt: TGTGCCAGCAGCTTCTCCGGGGGGGAGTCTGAAGCTTTCTTT
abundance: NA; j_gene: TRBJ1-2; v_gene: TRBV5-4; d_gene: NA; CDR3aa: CASRGRYGYTF; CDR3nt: TGTGCCAGCAGGGGAAGGTATGGCTACACCTTC
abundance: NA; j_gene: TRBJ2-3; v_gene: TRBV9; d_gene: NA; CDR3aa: CASSPLPSTDTQYF; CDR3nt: TGTGCCAGCAGCCCTCTACCATCTACAGATACGCAGTATTTT
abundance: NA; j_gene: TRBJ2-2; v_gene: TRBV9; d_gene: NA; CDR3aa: CASSASPTSRAGELFF; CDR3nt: TGTGCCAGCAGCGCCTCCCCTACTAGCAGGGCCGGGGAGCTGTTTTTT
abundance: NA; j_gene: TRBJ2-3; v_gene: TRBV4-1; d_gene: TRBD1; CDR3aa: CASSQGQGSTDTQYF; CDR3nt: TGCGCCAGCAGCCAAGGACAGGGAAGCACAGATACGCAGTATTTT
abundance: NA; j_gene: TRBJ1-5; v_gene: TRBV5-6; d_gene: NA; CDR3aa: CASSHQQGSDTQPQHF; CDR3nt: TGTGCCAGCAGCCACCAGCAGGGGTCCGATACTCAGCCCCAGCATTTT
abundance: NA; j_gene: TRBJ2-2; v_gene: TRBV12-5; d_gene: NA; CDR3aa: CASGPTGTGELFF; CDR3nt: TGTGCTAGTGGCCCAACAGGCACCGGGGAGCTGTTTTTT
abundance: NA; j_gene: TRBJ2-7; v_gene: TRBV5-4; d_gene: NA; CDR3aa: CASSGLNSYEQYF; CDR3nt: TGTGCCAGCAGTGGGCTTAACTCCTACGAGCAGTACTTC
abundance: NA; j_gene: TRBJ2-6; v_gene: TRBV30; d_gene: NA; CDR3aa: CAWSVLWGSGANVLTF; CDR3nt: TGTGCCTGGAGTGTACTGTGGGGATCTGGGGCCAACGTCCTGACTTTC